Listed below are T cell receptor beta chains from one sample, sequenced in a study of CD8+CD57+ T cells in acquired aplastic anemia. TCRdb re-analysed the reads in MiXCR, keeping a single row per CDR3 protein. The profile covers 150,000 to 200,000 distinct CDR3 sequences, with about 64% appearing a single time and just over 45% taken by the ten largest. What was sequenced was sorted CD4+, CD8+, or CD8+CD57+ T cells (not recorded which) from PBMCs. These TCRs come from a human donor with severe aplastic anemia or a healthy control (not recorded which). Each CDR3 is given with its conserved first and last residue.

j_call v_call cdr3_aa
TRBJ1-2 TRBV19 CASSTSLVYGYTF
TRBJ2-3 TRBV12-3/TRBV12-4 CASSPETSTDTQYF
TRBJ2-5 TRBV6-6 CASSYSYRRETQYF
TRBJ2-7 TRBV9 CASSVGNQGTNEQYF
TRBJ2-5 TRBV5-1 CASSFGIAAGGETQYF
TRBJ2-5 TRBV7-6 CASSRPSGETQYF
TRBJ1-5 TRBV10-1 CASGRDRGYSNQPQHF
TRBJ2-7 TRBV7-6 CASSPPSAGTIYEQYF
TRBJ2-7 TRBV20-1 CSARVENSYEQYF
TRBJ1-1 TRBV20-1 CSAYAGLRNTEAFF
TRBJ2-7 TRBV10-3 CAITGTGYEQYF
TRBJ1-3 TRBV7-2 CASSFKGTSNTIYF
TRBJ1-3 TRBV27 CASSFGVSGHTIYF
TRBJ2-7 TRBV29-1 CSAKTELNYEQYF
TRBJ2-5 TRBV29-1 CSPGWGGEETQYF
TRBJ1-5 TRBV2 CASSPRSNQPQHF
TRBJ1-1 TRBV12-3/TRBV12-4 CASSAGQTIEAFF
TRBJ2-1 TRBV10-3 CAISEYGDEQFF
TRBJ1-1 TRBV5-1 CASSLGQGLIYVAFF
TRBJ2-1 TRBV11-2 CASSLGPLGEQFF
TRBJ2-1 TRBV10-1 CASSAGGSLYNEQFF
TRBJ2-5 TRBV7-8 CASSPVRLGLAGGGRETQYF
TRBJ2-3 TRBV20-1 CSARDRASGSTDTQYF
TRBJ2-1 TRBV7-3 CASRRTSGGDNEQFF
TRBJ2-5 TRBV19 CASSLLAGKETQYF
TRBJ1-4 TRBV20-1 CSAILGQGAEKLFF
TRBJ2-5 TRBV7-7 CASSLWGGGETQYF
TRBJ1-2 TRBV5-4 CASSHPTGQAYTF
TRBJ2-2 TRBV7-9 CASSPSERGELFF
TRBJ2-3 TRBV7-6 CASSSAGPEDTQYF
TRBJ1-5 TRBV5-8 CASSLESGDQPQHF
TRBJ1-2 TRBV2 CASSGERAYGYTF
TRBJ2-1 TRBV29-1 CSVEPLSYSAYNEQFF
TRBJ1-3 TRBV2 CASSDWIGGKSSGNTIYF
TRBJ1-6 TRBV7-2 CASSFLVGSPLHF
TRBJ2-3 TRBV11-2 CASSPQVTSGGTDTQYF
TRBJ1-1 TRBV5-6 CASEGLDTEAFF
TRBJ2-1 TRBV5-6 CASSFFDEQFF
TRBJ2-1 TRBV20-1 CSALAVHGEQFF
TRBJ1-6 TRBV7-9 CAGSLDPTYSPLHF
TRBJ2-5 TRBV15 CATSRRNRSLKETQYF
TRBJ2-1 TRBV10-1 CASSARRASGGAPGEQFF
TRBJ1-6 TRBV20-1 CSARDLRQSANSPLHF
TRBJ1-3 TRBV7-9 CASSPPGQGATYSGNTIYF